This T cell receptor (beta chain) was recovered during a study of Ad26.COV2.S vaccination and SARS-CoV-2 variants. Study background: Donor participated within the Ad26.COV2.S arm of the COV1001 trial. Findings of the study overall: Recipients of vaccine and of placebo showed similar breadth of their non-spike TCR repertoires. Post-vaccination breadth of spike-specific CD8+ and CD4+ T cell responses was reportedly substantial.

Comments on this clone: Antigen unknown.

The treatment denotes: around 19 received Ad26.COV2.S at low or high dose, single or two shots; several received placebo; per-sample allocation not given. Material that was analyzed had been drawn on day 63 after the first vaccine or placebo injection. Only in-frame clones appear in the TCRdb table, and some are missing; sequencing was by immunoSEQ multiplex PCR. The sample records about 350,000 clones, about 88% being singletons. The receptor comes from a person aged 18-60 years who received the Ad26.COV2.S COVID-19 vaccine or a placebo. Here the sequenced sample was peripheral blood, taken in a trial of Ad26.COV2.S vaccine versus placebo.

CDR3 sequence (DNA): TGTGCCTGGAGTGTATTCGGAAAGCCCCAGCATTTT. It yields the protein CAWSVFGKPQHF. This chain links TRBV30 with TRBJ1-5; D is unresolved. CDR1 and CDR2 (germline): GTSNPN, SVGIG (reference sequence). This CDR3 comprises 12 residues. V lost 0 bases, J lost 8 bases, and 8 bases lay in between.